The rows below give T cell receptor beta chains drawn from one sample of a study of PD-L1 blockade in urothelial cancer. The method was immunoSEQ multiplex PCR; TCRdb's version includes in-frame clones alone and lacks a portion of them. Among 50,000 or so clones, approximately 87% were seen once, and the ten largest hold about 5.8%. This material consisted of PBMCs, taken around atezolizumab (anti-PD-L1) treatment. Source of these receptors: a man between 40 and 49 years old with urothelial cancer. Both conserved end residues are part of each CDR3. Fields, in order: J gene, clone size, D gene, V gene, CDR3 protein, CDR3 DNA. The D gene is left open where the match is weak. Some rows mark clone size as missing; the rest say once, few, many or name a class of expanded clone.

J gene: TRBJ2-7; clone size: NA; D gene: NA; V gene: TRBV18; CDR3 protein: CASSPMGARGEQYF; CDR3 DNA: TGTGCCAGCTCCCCTATGGGGGCCCGGGGAGAGCAGTACTTC
J gene: TRBJ1-1; clone size: NA; D gene: NA; V gene: TRBV5-4; CDR3 protein: CASSPPGIQMNTEAFF; CDR3 DNA: TGTGCCAGCAGCCCTCCGGGAATCCAAATGAACACTGAAGCTTTCTTT
J gene: TRBJ1-1; clone size: NA; D gene: NA; V gene: TRBV6-6; CDR3 protein: CASRGFGQGNTEAFF; CDR3 DNA: TGTGCCAGCAGGGGATTCGGGCAGGGAAACACTGAAGCTTTCTTT
J gene: TRBJ1-5; clone size: once; D gene: NA; V gene: TRBV18; CDR3 protein: CASSPMGGGQPQHF; CDR3 DNA: TGTGCCAGCTCACCAATGGGTGGCGGTCAGCCCCAGCATTTT
J gene: TRBJ2-7; clone size: NA; D gene: TRBD1; V gene: TRBV11-2; CDR3 protein: CASSSGTGEDEQYF; CDR3 DNA: TGTGCCAGCAGCTCTGGGACAGGGGAAGACGAGCAGTACTTC
J gene: TRBJ1-5; clone size: NA; D gene: NA; V gene: TRBV6-1; CDR3 protein: CASSEVVGVGVPQHF; CDR3 DNA: TGTGCCAGCAGTGAAGTGGTCGGGGTTGGAGTGCCCCAGCATTTT
J gene: TRBJ2-7; clone size: NA; D gene: NA; V gene: TRBV27; CDR3 protein: CAGFRDKSPPSSYEQYF; CDR3 DNA: TGTGCCGGCTTCCGGGACAAGTCTCCCCCAAGCTCCTACGAGCAGTACTTC
J gene: TRBJ1-5; clone size: few; D gene: NA; V gene: TRBV27; CDR3 protein: CASTPPRGYQPQHF; CDR3 DNA: TGTGCCAGCACCCCCCCCCGGGGATATCAGCCCCAGCATTTT
J gene: TRBJ2-4; clone size: NA; D gene: TRBD2; V gene: TRBV5-1; CDR3 protein: CASSQLAGDSGRNIQYF; CDR3 DNA: TGCGCCAGCAGCCAACTAGCGGGAGATTCGGGCCGGAACATTCAGTACTTC
J gene: TRBJ2-2; clone size: NA; D gene: NA; V gene: TRBV4-1; CDR3 protein: CASSQEFAGELFF; CDR3 DNA: TGCGCCAGCAGCCAAGAGTTCGCCGGGGAGCTGTTTTTT